These 13 T cell receptor beta chains came from one sample sequenced in a study of T-cell reconstitution after alpha-beta-depleted transplantation in children. Unique molecular identifiers were built into the TCRbeta library. One entry per CDR3 protein, called by TCRdb with MiXCR from the PCR reads. The table lists 700,000 to 950,000 distinct CDR3 sequences, 16% of them singletons. Source: PBMCs, mostly from graft donor cells, taken 360 days after TCRalphabeta/CD19-depleted stem cell transplant. These receptors were obtained from a male patient between 5 and 17 years old who had a stem cell transplant for acute lymphoblastic leukemia, so the T cells may come from the graft donor.

The chain is built from TRBV7-8 and TRBJ1-1; tentative D call: TRBD1 (6 bases). This CDR3 has 17 amino acids. The germline V gene encodes CDR1 SGHVS and CDR2 FQNEAQ. V was trimmed by 3 bases and J by 0 bases, leaving 17 bases between them. The CDR3 loop is CASSFRGGLGMNTEAFF. Here the CDR3 DNA reads TGTGCCAGCAGCTTCCGAGGGGGTTTGGGAATGAACACTGAAGCTTTCTTT.

At least ten counts were recorded for this clonotype. The genes are TRBV10-2 and TRBJ2-2, with 9 bases matching TRBD1. CDR3 length: 15 residues. V shed 6 bases, J shed 7 bases, and the junction held 9 bases outside the gene matches. Germline V gene sequence: CDR1 WSHSY, CDR2 SAAADI. As DNA, the CDR3 is TGCGCCAGCAGGTCCACAGGGGGCAAGGGCGGGGAGCTGTTTTTT. Its protein product is CASRSTGGKGGELFF.

This clonotype occurred many times. The chain has TRBV7-9 and TRBJ2-7; 7 positions agree with TRBD1. The V segment lost 1 base and the J segment 2 bases; nucleotides outside the gene matches: 8. This CDR3 is 16 amino acids long. The germline V gene encodes CDR1 SEHNR and CDR2 FQNEAQ (reference sequence). As DNA, the CDR3 is TGTGCCAGCAGCTTAGAGGGGGCCCGACTTACCTACGAGCAGTACTTC. Protein product: CASSLEGARLTYEQYF.

This clonotype has only one observation. An end of the junction differs from the germline gene, which may be a read error. The chain joins TRBV27 to TRBJ2-7, with TRBD1 identical over 9 bases. Germline CDR1 and CDR2: MNHEY and SMNVEV (reference sequence). The CDR3 is 15 amino acids. CDR3 residues: CANSLTGQGSYEQYF. The DNA for the CDR3 is TGTGCCAACAGTTTAACGGGACAGGGCTCCTACGAGCAGTACTTC.

This rearrangement joins TRBV9 to TRBJ2-3, with TRBD2 matching 7 bases. V gave up 0 bases and J gave up 2 bases; unmatched junction bases: 6. Germline CDR1 reads SGDLS; CDR2 reads YYNGEE. The CDR3 sequence is 16 residues long. The chain's CDR3 is CASSVESGGLTDTQYF. The CDR3 DNA follows: TGTGCCAGCAGCGTAGAGTCGGGAGGACTCACAGATACGCAGTATTTT.

This clonotype was picked up a small number of times. The chain combines TRBV5-1 with TRBJ1-1; TRBD1 aligns across 7 bases. Per germline, CDR1 SGHRS and CDR2 YFSETQ. This CDR3 is 15 amino acids long. The V segment lost 4 bases and the J segment 1 base; nucleotides outside the gene matches: 7. CDR3 coding DNA: TGCGCCAGCAGCATTACAGGGGAGGGGAACACTGAAGCTTTCTTT. Translation gives CASSITGEGNTEAFF.

The CDR3 region has the DNA TGTGCCTGGACGAGTCAAGCCTACGAGCAGTACTTC. Its translation is CAWTSQAYEQYF. The chain uses TRBV30 and TRBJ2-7; D not certain. CDR1 and CDR2 (germline): GTSNPN, SVGIG (reference sequence). Trimming cost V 4 bases and J 2 bases, with 9 bases left between them. The length of the CDR3 is 12 residues.

This clonotype was observed a few times. The rearrangement uses TRBV5-1 and TRBJ2-1; possible D gene TRBD1, 6 bases. Germline CDR1 SGHRS, CDR2 YFSETQ. This CDR3 has 16 residues. V dropped 0 bases and J dropped 9 bases, with 19 bases sitting between them. The CDR3 DNA reads TGCGCCAGCAGCTTGGCCTCGAGACAGGTCTATACTGAGCAGTTCTTC. This encodes CASSLASRQVYTEQFF.

This chain uses TRBV11-2 with TRBJ2-1, with 9 bases aligning to TRBD2. Germline loops: CDR1 SGHAT, CDR2 FQNNGV. The CDR3 has 16 residues. V lost 5 bases, J lost 6 bases, and 11 bases stayed unmatched. CDR3: CASSPKRGSGSNEQFF. CDR3 nucleotides: TGTGCCAGCAGCCCGAAAAGGGGTAGCGGGAGCAATGAGCAGTTCTTC.

CDR3 region: CASSIDGPSGSRNEQYF. CDR3 DNA sequence: TGTGCCAGTAGTATAGATGGTCCTAGCGGGAGCAGAAACGAGCAGTACTTC. The chain uses TRBV19 and TRBJ2-7; 10 bases are a match to TRBD2. This CDR3 contains 17 residues. In germline, CDR1 is LNHDA, CDR2 SQIVND (reference sequence). V shed 0 bases, J shed 5 bases, and the junction held 10 bases outside the gene matches. The full variable domain, completed using reference TRBV19 and TRBJ2-7, is DGGITQSPKYLFRKEGQNVTLSCEQNLNHDAMYWYRQDPGQGLRLIYYSQIVNDFQKGDIAEGYSVSREKKESFPLTVTSAQKNPTAFYLCASSIDGPSGSRNEQYFGPGTRLTVT.

This clonotype was seen more than once but under ten times. CDR3 nucleotides: TGTGCCAGCAGCTGGGAGAGGAGACGCTCCTACAATGAGCAGTTCTTC. This sequence encodes CASSWERRRSYNEQFF. The chain recombines TRBV5-4 with TRBJ2-1, with a tentative D call TRBD2 (5 bases). Looked up from germline, CDR1 is SGHNT and CDR2 is YYREEE (reference sequence). The V end lost 3 bases, the J end lost 0 bases, and 13 bases lay between the germline ends. The CDR3 has 16 amino acids.

The rearrangement uses TRBV29-1 and TRBJ2-7; 7 bases map to TRBD2. The CDR3 contains 14 residues. The germline V gene encodes CDR1 SQVTM and CDR2 ANQGSEA. Trimming removed 0 bases from V and 0 bases from J; junction bases left unmatched: 2. CDR3 protein: CSVEESGGSYEQYF. CDR3 in DNA: TGCAGCGTTGAAGAATCGGGGGGCTCCTACGAGCAGTACTTC.

The genes are TRBV6-5 and TRBJ2-5; the D gene is possibly TRBD1 (6 bases). Trimming removed 0 bases from V and 3 bases from J, with 8 bases in between. Germline V CDR1 and CDR2: MNHEY, SVGAGI. There are 14 residues in the CDR3. CDR3 sequence (DNA): TGTGCCAGCAGTTACTCGGCAGGGGAAGAGACCCAGTACTTC. Protein product: CASSYSAGEETQYF.